One sample yielded the 5 T cell receptor beta chains listed below, sequenced in a study of blood T cell repertoires in COVID-19. Produced via immunoSEQ multiplex PCR; TCRdb's table is partial and in-frame only. This sample yields some 300,000 clones, of which about 87% are seen a single time; 5.5% to 8.5% belongs to the top ten. Sequenced material: peripheral blood. These receptors were collected from a woman younger than 45 who had recovered from COVID-19.

As DNA, the CDR3 is TGTGCCAGCAGTTCGCCCCGGGGACTAGCGGGGAGCTCCTACGAGCAGTACTTC. The encoded protein is CASSSPRGLAGSSYEQYF. The chain joins TRBV28 to TRBJ2-7; 13 bases are a match to TRBD2. Germline V gene lookup returns CDR1 MDHEN and CDR2 SYDVKM. CDR3 length: 18 amino acids. V gave up 4 bases and J gave up 0 bases; unmatched junction bases: 9.

V usage is TRBV6-5 and J usage is TRBJ2-3, with 8 positions matching TRBD1. Germline values: CDR1 MNHEY, CDR2 SVGAGI. This CDR3 has 14 amino acids. V lost 6 bases to trimming and J lost 3 bases; unmatched junction nucleotides: 5. CDR3 nucleotides: TGTGCCAGCAGGCTCGACAGGGGTACAGATACGCAGTATTTT. Its translation is CASRLDRGTDTQYF.

The V and J genes are TRBV3-1 (or the pseudogene TRBV3-2) and TRBJ1-2, with D possibly being TRBD1 (5 bases). The CDR3 totals 14 residues. Deletions cut 4 bases from V and 7 bases from J, with 16 bases between. Germline V gene lookup returns CDR1 LGHDT and CDR2 YNNKEL (reference sequence). The CDR3 nucleotides are TGTGCCAGCAGCCCAGGACACCGGGCAGCTGGCTACACCTTC. This codes for CASSPGHRAAGYTF.

CDR3 coding DNA: TGTGCCATCAGGAAGACAGGGGTTGACTACGAGCAGTACTTC. It specifies CAIRKTGVDYEQYF. The chain is built from TRBV10-3 and TRBJ2-7; 8 bases agree with TRBD1. The CDR3 length is 14 residues. V was clipped by 6 bases and J by 3 bases; unmatched bases: 7. Germline V CDR1 and CDR2: ENHRY, SYGVKD.

The chain employs TRBV9 and TRBJ1-4; D perhaps matches TRBD1 (6 bases). This CDR3 is 17 amino acids long. CDR1 and CDR2 from the germline V gene are SGDLS and YYNGEE. V gave up 0 bases and J gave up 8 bases, with 20 bases separating them. In DNA, the CDR3 is TGTGCCAGCAGCGTAGGTGGGGGCCCCGGGCGGCGAGAAAAACTGTTTTTT. Protein: CASSVGGGPGRREKLFF.